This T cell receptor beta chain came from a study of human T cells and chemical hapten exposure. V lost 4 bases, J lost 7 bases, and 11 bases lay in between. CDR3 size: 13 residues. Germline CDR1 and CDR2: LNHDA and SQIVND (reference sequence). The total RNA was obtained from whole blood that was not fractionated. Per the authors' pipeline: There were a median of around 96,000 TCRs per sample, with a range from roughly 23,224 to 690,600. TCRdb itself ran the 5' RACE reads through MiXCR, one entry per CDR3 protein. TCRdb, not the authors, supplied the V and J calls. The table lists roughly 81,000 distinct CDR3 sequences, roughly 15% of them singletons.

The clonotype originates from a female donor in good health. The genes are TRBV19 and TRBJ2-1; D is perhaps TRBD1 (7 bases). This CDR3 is CASSTRGRNEQFF. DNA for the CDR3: TGTGCCAGTAGTACCAGGGGGAGGAATGAGCAGTTCTTC.